Each of the 15 T cell receptor beta chains below was sequenced from the same sample in a study of blood T cell repertoires in COVID-19. Libraries were prepared by immunoSEQ multiplex PCR; TCRdb keeps only in-frame clonotypes and omits some of them. The sample has around 360,000 clones, around 87% seen once; the top ten hold about 2.1%. Sequencing was performed on PBMCs or T cells enriched from blood (not recorded which). These TCRs come from a middle-aged man in a cohort exposed to, infected with or recovered from COVID-19 (not recorded which).

The chain is built from TRBV10-3 and TRBJ2-2, with 7 bases identical to TRBD1. Trimming removed 11 bases from V and 3 bases from J; junction bases left unmatched: 18. CDR3 length: 17 residues. The germline V gene has CDR1 ENHRY and CDR2 SYGVKD. CDR3: CACYPKDRTGDTGELFF. DNA for the CDR3: TGTGCCTGCTACCCGAAGGACCGTACAGGGGACACCGGGGAGCTGTTTTTT.

This chain joins TRBV6-2 or TRBV6-3 and TRBJ2-3, with a possible D match to TRBD2 (6 bases). This CDR3 has 15 residues. Trimming took off 6 bases at V and 2 bases at J, with 15 bases between the two ends. Germline CDR1 reads MNHEY; CDR2 reads SVGEGT. The CDR3 bases are TGTGCCAGCAGCAAGCCCGGGACTCCCACAGATACGCAGTATTTT. Its translation is CASSKPGTPTDTQYF.

J is TRBJ1-6 and V is TRBV5-4; possible D gene TRBD1, 6 bases. Looked up from germline, CDR1 is SGHNT and CDR2 is YYREEE (reference sequence). The CDR3 is 16 residues long. The germline V and J ends were trimmed by 4 bases and 7 bases, with 18 bases remaining between them. The CDR3: CASSASQGWGNSPLHF. In nucleotides, the CDR3 is TGTGCCAGCAGCGCCTCACAGGGATGGGGAAATTCACCCCTCCACTTT.

This chain links TRBV19 with TRBJ1-5; 7 positions agree with TRBD1. Germline V gene data show CDR1 as LNHDA and CDR2 as SQIVND (reference sequence). The CDR3 sequence is 16 residues long. V gave up 6 bases and J gave up 0 bases; unmatched junction bases: 8. CDR3 in amino acids: CASRRTGRNSNQPQHF. The CDR3 nucleotides read TGTGCCAGTAGGCGGACAGGACGCAATAGCAATCAGCCCCAGCATTTT. Full variable domain (outside the CDR3, taken from reference TRBV19 and TRBJ1-5): DGGITQSPKYLFRKEGQNVTLSCEQNLNHDAMYWYRQDPGQGLRLIYYSQIVNDFQKGDIAEGYSVSREKKESFPLTVTSAQKNPTAFYLCASRRTGRNSNQPQHFGDGTRLSIL.

The chain couples TRBV18 to TRBJ1-3, with 7 bases lining up with TRBD1. CDR3 length equals 14 residues. Trimming removed 6 bases from V and 2 bases from J; junction bases left unmatched: 4. Germline loops: CDR1 KGHSH, CDR2 LQKENI. The CDR3 DNA is TGTGCCAGCTCGTCCGACAGGGCTGGAAACACCATATATTTT. Amino acids: CASSSDRAGNTIYF.

The chain uses TRBV7-2 and TRBJ1-2; 7 bases align to TRBD1. CDR1 and CDR2 (germline): SGHTA, FQGNSA. J lost 0 bases, V lost 5 bases, and 3 bases had no gene match. CDR3 length: 14 amino acids. The CDR3 spells CASSRDRANYGYTF. The DNA for the CDR3 is TGTGCCAGCAGCAGAGACAGGGCTAACTATGGCTACACCTTC.

The chain carries TRBV6-5 and TRBJ2-2; D might be TRBD1 (6 bases). The CDR3 has 14 amino acids. V was shortened by 6 bases and J by 2 bases, with 10 bases between the two germline ends. The V gene's germline CDR1 is MNHEY and CDR2 SVGAGI. The CDR3: CASRQGLNTGELFF. Written as DNA, the CDR3 is TGTGCCAGCAGGCAGGGGCTAAACACCGGGGAGCTGTTTTTT.

The genes are TRBV2 and TRBJ1-2, with 9 bases that match TRBD1. With 11 bases clipped from V and 3 bases from J, the junction kept 4 bases outside the gene matches. CDR3 size: 12 residues. Per germline, CDR1 SNHLY and CDR2 FYNNEI. The CDR3 DNA is TGTGCCTTACGGACAGGGGACTATGGCTACACCTTC. Protein product: CALRTGDYGYTF. Looking up the rest from reference TRBV2 and TRBJ1-2 gives the full variable domain: EPEVTQTPSHQVTQMGQEVILRCVPISNHLYFYWYRQILGQKVEFLVSFYNNEISEKSEIFDDQFSVERPDGSNFTLKIRSTKLEDSAMYFCALRTGDYGYTFGSGTRLTVV.

In this sample, this clone turned up once. The V and J genes are TRBV9 and TRBJ2-1; D may be TRBD2 (5 bases). The length of the CDR3 is 15 residues. Germline values: CDR1 SGDLS, CDR2 YYNGEE. The V end lost 6 bases, the J end lost 0 bases, and 13 bases lay between the germline ends. CDR3 residues: CASNEGNPSYNEQFF. As DNA, the CDR3 is TGTGCCAGCAATGAGGGAAACCCCTCCTACAATGAGCAGTTCTTC.

The chain recombines TRBV27 with TRBJ2-3; 8 bases match TRBD2. The CDR3 contains 17 residues. In germline, CDR1 is MNHEY, CDR2 SMNVEV (reference sequence). Germline trimming cut 5 bases from V and 3 bases from J; bases unmatched to any gene: 13. Here the CDR3 reads CASSRVAGSPRTDTQYF. CDR3 coding DNA: TGTGCCAGCAGTCGGGTAGCGGGATCCCCACGAACAGATACGCAGTATTTT.

The chain has TRBV5-6 and TRBJ2-1; D remains ambiguous. Germline lookup yields CDR1 SGHDT and CDR2 YYEEEE. V was pared by 4 bases and J by 5 bases, with 4 bases between. The CDR3 is made up of 11 amino acids. The DNA of the CDR3 is TGTGCCAGCAGCGGAGACAATGAGCAGTTCTTC. Encoded protein: CASSGDNEQFF.

The sample holds a few counts of this clone. The chain has TRBV18 and TRBJ2-7; 8 positions match TRBD1. This CDR3 region has 18 residues. Trimming at V came to 2 bases and at J to 0 bases, leaving 12 bases not matched to a gene. Germline CDR1 reads KGHSH; CDR2 reads LQKENI. CDR3: CASSPTGGVGVSSYEQYF. CDR3 coding DNA: TGTGCCAGCTCACCAACAGGGGGAGTAGGGGTGAGCTCCTACGAGCAGTACTTC.

The chain carries TRBV6-5 and TRBJ1-2; D remains unclear. The CDR3 contains 14 residues. The germline CDR1 and CDR2 sequences are MNHEY and SVGAGI. The V end lost 5 bases, the J end lost 5 bases, and 15 bases lay between the germline ends. CDR3 nucleotide sequence: TGTGCCAGCAGTCAAACCCGACGGACTTATGGCTACACCTTC. Translated: CASSQTRRTYGYTF.

This sequence joins TRBV30 and TRBJ1-5; D unresolved. Trimming stripped 0 bases from V and 4 bases from J, with 10 bases between. The CDR3 loop spans 14 amino acids. Germline loops: CDR1 GTSNPN, CDR2 SVGIG (reference sequence). This chain's CDR3 is CAWSVLTVNQPQHF. The DNA for the CDR3 is TGTGCCTGGAGTGTACTTACGGTTAATCAGCCCCAGCATTTT.

The chain combines TRBV28 with TRBJ1-4; the match to TRBD1 covers 7 bases. With V trimmed by 5 bases and J by 3 bases, 6 bases remained unmatched. Germline V gene sequence: CDR1 MDHEN, CDR2 SYDVKM. The CDR3 runs to 15 residues. This CDR3 is CASSLRQGPNEKLFF. The CDR3 bases are TGTGCCAGCAGTCTTAGACAGGGACCTAATGAAAAACTGTTTTTT.